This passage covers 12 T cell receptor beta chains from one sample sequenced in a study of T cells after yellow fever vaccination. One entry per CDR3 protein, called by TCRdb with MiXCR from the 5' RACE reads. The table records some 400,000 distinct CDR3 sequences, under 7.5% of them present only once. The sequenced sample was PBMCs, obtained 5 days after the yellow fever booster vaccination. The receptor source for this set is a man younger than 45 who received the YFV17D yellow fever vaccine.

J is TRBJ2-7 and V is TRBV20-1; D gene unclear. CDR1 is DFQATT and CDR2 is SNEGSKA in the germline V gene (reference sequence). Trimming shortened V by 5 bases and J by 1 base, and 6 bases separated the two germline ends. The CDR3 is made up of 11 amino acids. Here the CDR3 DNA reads TGCAGTGCTTCCGAGTCCTACGAGCAGTACTTC. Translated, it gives CSASESYEQYF.

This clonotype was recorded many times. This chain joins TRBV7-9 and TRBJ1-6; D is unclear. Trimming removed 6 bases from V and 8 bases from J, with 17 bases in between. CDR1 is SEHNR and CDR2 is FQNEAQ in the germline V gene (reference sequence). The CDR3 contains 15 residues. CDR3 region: CASSRRSFGDSPLHF. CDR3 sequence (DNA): TGTGCCAGCAGTAGAAGAAGCTTTGGGGATTCACCCCTCCACTTT.

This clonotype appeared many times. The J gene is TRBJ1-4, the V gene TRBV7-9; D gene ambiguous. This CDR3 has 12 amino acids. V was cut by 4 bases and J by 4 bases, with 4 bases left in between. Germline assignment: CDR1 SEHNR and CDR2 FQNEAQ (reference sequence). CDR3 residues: CASSYDNEKLFF. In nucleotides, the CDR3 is TGTGCCAGCAGCTACGATAATGAAAAACTGTTTTTT.

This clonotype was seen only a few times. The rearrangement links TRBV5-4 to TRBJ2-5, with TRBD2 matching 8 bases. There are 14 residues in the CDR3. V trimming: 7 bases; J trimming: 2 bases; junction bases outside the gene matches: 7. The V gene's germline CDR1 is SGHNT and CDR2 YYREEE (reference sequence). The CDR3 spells CASAPGGIQETQYF. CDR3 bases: TGTGCCAGCGCCCCGGGAGGGATACAAGAGACCCAGTACTTC.

The CDR3 bases are TGCGCCAGCAGCTTGGGTAGGCAAAACATTCAGTACTTC. Translated: CASSLGRQNIQYF. The rearrangement joins TRBV5-1 to TRBJ2-4, with unresolved D. The CDR3 has 13 residues. Germline loops: CDR1 SGHRS, CDR2 YFSETQ. V was trimmed by 0 bases and J by 5 bases, leaving 6 bases between them.

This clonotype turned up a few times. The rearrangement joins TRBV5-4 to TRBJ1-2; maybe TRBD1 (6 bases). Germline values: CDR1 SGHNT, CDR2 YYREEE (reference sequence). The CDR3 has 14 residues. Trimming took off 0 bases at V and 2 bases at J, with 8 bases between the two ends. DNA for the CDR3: TGTGCCAGCAGCTTGGCCGGACAGAACTATGGCTACACCTTC. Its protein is CASSLAGQNYGYTF. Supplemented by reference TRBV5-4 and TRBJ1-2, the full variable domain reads ETGVTQSPTHLIKTRGQQVTLRCSSQSGHNTVSWYQQALGQGPQFIFQYYREEENGRGNFPPRFSGLQFPNYSSELNVNALELDDSALYLCASSLAGQNYGYTFGSGTRLTVV.

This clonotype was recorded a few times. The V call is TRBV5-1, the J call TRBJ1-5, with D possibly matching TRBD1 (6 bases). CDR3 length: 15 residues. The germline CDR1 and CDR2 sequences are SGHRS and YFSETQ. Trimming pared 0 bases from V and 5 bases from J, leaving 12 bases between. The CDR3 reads CASSLGGAGDQPQHF. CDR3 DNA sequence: TGCGCCAGCAGCTTGGGAGGGGCAGGGGATCAGCCCCAGCATTTT.

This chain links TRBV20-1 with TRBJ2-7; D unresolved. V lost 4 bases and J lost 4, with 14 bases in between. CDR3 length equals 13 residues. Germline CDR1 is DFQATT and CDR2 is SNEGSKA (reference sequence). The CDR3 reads CSATLAPRYEQYF. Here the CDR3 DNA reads TGCAGTGCTACCCTTGCGCCCAGGTACGAGCAGTACTTC.

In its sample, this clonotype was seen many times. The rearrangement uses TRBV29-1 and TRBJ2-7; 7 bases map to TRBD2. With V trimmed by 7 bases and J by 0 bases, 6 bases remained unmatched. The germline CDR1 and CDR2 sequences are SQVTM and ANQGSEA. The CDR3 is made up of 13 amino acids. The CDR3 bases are TGCAGCGCAGCGGGGCTAAGCTCCTACGAGCAGTACTTC. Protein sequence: CSAAGLSSYEQYF.

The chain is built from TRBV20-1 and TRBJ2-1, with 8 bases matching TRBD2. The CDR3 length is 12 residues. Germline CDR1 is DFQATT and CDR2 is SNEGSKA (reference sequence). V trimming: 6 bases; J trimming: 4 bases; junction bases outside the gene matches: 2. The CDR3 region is CSAVAGYNEQFF. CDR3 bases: TGCAGTGCCGTAGCGGGATACAATGAGCAGTTCTTC.

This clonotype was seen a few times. CDR3 amino acids: CASSTPNEQFF. The CDR3 DNA is TGTGCCAGCAGTACCCCCAATGAGCAGTTCTTC. The chain is built from TRBV6-6 and TRBJ2-1; D is unclear. The CDR3 extends over 11 amino acids. Germline CDR1 MNHNY, CDR2 SVGAGI (reference sequence). V lost 5 bases and J lost 6, with 5 bases in between.

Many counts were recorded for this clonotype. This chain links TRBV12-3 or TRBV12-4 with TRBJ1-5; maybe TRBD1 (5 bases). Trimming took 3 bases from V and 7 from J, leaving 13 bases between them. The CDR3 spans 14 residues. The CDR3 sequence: CASSFLVGVQPQHF. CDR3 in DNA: TGTGCCAGCAGTTTTTTGGTGGGGGTCCAGCCCCAGCATTTT.